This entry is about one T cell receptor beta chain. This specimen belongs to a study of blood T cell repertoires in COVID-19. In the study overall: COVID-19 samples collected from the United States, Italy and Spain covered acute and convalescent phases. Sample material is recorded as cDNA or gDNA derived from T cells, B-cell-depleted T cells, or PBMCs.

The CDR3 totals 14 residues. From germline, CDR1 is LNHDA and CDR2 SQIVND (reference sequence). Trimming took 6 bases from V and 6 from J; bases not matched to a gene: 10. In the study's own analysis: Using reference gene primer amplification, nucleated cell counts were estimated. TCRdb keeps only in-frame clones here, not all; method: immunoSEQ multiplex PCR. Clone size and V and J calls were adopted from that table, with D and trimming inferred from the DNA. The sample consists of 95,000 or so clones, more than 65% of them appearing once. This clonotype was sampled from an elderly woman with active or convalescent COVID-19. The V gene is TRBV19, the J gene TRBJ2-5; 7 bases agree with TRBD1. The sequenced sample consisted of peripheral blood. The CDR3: CASSQTGPGKTQYF. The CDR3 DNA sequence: TGTGCCAGTAGCCAGACAGGGCCCGGGAAGACCCAGTACTTC.